This TCR beta chain came from a study of blood T cell repertoires in COVID-19. The wider study: From the United States, Italy and Spain came samples of acute and convalescent COVID-19. Nucleic acid was either cDNA or gDNA, and it came from T cells, B-cell-depleted T cells, or PBMCs.

The table lists this clone with a few counts. Authors' analysis steps: Amplifying reference gene primers gave estimates of nucleated cell counts. Libraries were prepared by immunoSEQ multiplex PCR; TCRdb keeps only in-frame clonotypes and omits some of them. D and trimming were read from the DNA, whereas the V and J calls and clone size are those reported in that table. Of 200,000 to 250,000 clones in the sample, roughly 80% were seen once. The CDR3 length is 16 residues. With 9 bases clipped from V and 5 bases from J, the junction kept 17 bases outside the gene matches. This sequence was found in a woman at least 80 years old with active or convalescent COVID-19. Sequenced: peripheral blood. The chain combines TRBV5-3 with TRBJ2-3; TRBD2 matches 8 bases. TRBV5-3 is an ORF, with its function uncertain. CDR3 protein: CATLIDGRALLDTQYF. The CDR3 DNA reads as TGTGCCACCCTAATAGACGGGAGGGCCCTCCTAGATACGCAGTATTTT.